This TCR beta chain was captured by sequencing in a study of blood T cell repertoires in COVID-19. Overall study: Some COVID-19 samples were acute and others convalescent; all came from the United States, Italy and Spain. Sources were T cells, B-cell-depleted T cells, or PBMCs; the material itself was cDNA or gDNA.

Germline CDR1 MNHEY, CDR2 SVGAGI. The CDR3 is 14 residues long. The germline V and J ends were trimmed by 0 bases and 3 bases, with 8 bases remaining between them. Authors' processing steps: Reference gene primer amplification gave estimated nucleated cell counts. The repertoire was sequenced with immunoSEQ multiplex PCR; TCRdb's copy has only in-frame clones and lacks some. That table furnishes V, J and clone size, whereas the DNA furnished D and trimming. Among some 100,000 clones listed, around nine tenths were seen once. Input material: peripheral blood. This TCR derives from a man in his fifties or sixties with acute or convalescent COVID-19. The gene calls are TRBV6-5 and TRBJ2-5; D is undetermined. The CDR3 nucleotides read TGTGCCAGCAGTTACTCGACGGGTGAAGAGACCCAGTACTTC. Its translation: CASSYSTGEETQYF.